This T cell receptor (beta chain) comes out of a study of cytomegalovirus exposure and HLA in healthy donors (dated by TCRdb to between 2016 and 2019). The study in broad terms: The 670 or so repertoires of the first cohort and the roughly 110 validation repertoires were produced on the same platform, according to a later analysis. The study was designed to test whether signatures of past pathogen exposure could be identified by cataloging public T cell receptors. A separate validation cohort of 90 to 150 different subjects was used in addition to the 666-subject first cohort. The study combined high-throughput TCR immunosequencing, statistical association of individual TCRs with disease status, and machine learning to predict cytomegalovirus infection status.

As to this clone: It has no known antigen specificity. Base qualities were left out, and no much larger clone turns up one base away.

Separate from the roughly 650-subject first cohort, the validation cohort of roughly 110 subjects was the group to which the donors belonged. The protocol used for the library was the immunoSEQ multiplex PCR assay. Under the source paper's analysis protocol: A statistical classification framework was built to diagnose cytomegalovirus status from the catalog of TCR beta chain sequences. Sourced from immuneACCESS, this table was stored by TCRdb with only in-frame sequences that have V and J called. A share of the clones is absent; for the studies checked, an unresolved V gene accounts for under half, and the remainder has no known explanation. The V and J calls and clone size come from that table; D and trimming were worked out from the DNA. Here the sample has about 200,000 clones; about nine tenths occur a single time. The ten largest make up 1.5% to 2.5% of the sample. The CDR3 starts with the cysteine, ends with the phenylalanine, and has 15 residues. Only CDR3 DNA remains: 45 bases, in frame from the first base. CDR1 and CDR2, per the germline V gene (reference sequence), are LNHDA and SQIVND. The germline V and J ends show losses of 5 bases and 3 bases respectively, and no gene match explains 9 bases of the junction.

Study-level results and caveats: All 120 or so repertoires were used to score co-occurrence in the validation cohort in a later analysis, because that analysis had no HLA typing for the cohort. The study gave a list of 150 to 200 TCR beta chains associated with cytomegalovirus. Subsequent analysis determined that TCRs grouped into clusters in the first cohort also showed a tendency toward co-occurrence across the roughly 120 validation repertoires, and 94% of cluster scores exceeded 0. Cytomegalovirus status was reported to be diagnosed by the classifier with high specificity and sensitivity in both the original and validation cohorts. The authors suggested that the approach could potentially be generalized to other disease states and immunological phenotypes. Most TCR sequences were observed very rarely across donors, whereas some public TCRs were present in many individuals. A few of the identified cytomegalovirus-associated TCR beta chains were confirmed in vitro to be specific for cytomegalovirus antigens.

The chain is encoded by TRBV19 joined to TRBJ2-7; 8 middle bases align to TRBD1. The sequenced sample consisted of PBMCs. The source of this sequence is a woman aged 18-29 years in good health and CMV-seropositive. The DNA sequence is TGTGCCAGTAGTGGACAGGGAATTACTGACTACGAGCAGTACTTC. Its product reads: CASSGQGITDYEQYF.